Listed here are 15 T cell receptor beta chains from one sample, sequenced in a study of CD8+ T cells in alopecia areata. The treatment is: oral pan-JAK inhibitor, 5-10 mg twice daily. Following extraction, RNA underwent reverse transcription to cDNA, which served as the sequencing template. The repertoire was sequenced with immunoSEQ multiplex PCR; TCRdb's copy has only in-frame clones and lacks some. Of about 210,000 clones in the sample, approximately 72% were seen once. Source: CD4+ T cells sorted from blood, taken around week 44, from a patient treated with tofacitinib. The receptors derive from a human donor with alopecia areata.

The rearrangement uses TRBV5-1 and TRBJ2-4; TRBD2 might be the D (5 bases). Per germline, CDR1 SGHRS and CDR2 YFSETQ. The CDR3 sequence is 12 residues long. The ends were cut back, 7 bases at V and 9 bases at J, with 14 bases in the middle. CDR3 nucleotide sequence: TGCGCCAGCCGGGATCTCGGCGGCATTCAGTACTTC. It specifies CASRDLGGIQYF.

This chain connects TRBV6-5 to TRBJ1-2; TRBD1 agrees at 7 bases. V was clipped by 5 bases and J by 6 bases; unmatched bases: 12. The CDR3 totals 15 residues. Per germline, CDR1 MNHEY and CDR2 SVGAGI. CDR3 nucleotide sequence: TGTGCCAGCAGTCGGACCCCAGGGGGAAGAGATGGCTACACCTTC. It specifies CASSRTPGGRDGYTF.

This clone was counted between two and nine times. V gene TRBV28 combines with J gene TRBJ1-2, with a weak D call TRBD1 (5 bases). The CDR3 sequence is 13 residues long. The ends were cut back, 5 bases at V and 4 bases at J, with 11 bases in the middle. CDR1 is MDHEN and CDR2 is SYDVKM in the germline V gene. CDR3: CASSTGAGYGYTF. CDR3 in DNA: TGTGCCAGCAGTACCGGGGCGGGCTATGGCTACACCTTC.

This clone was seen only a few times. The chain links TRBV29-1 to TRBJ1-1; D perhaps matches TRBD1 (5 bases). This CDR3 comprises 14 residues. With 8 bases removed from V and 2 bases from J, the gap between germline ends came to 18 bases. The germline CDR1 and CDR2 sequences are SQVTM and ANQGSEA. The CDR3 is CSTFMGRANTEAFF. The CDR3 nucleotides read TGCAGCACGTTCATGGGCAGGGCAAACACTGAAGCTTTCTTT. The whole variable domain, filled in from reference TRBV29-1 and TRBJ1-1, reads SAVISQKPSRDICQRGTSLTIQCQVDSQVTMMFWYRQQPGQSLTLIATANQGSEATYESGFVIDKFPISRPNLTFSTLTVSNMSPEDSSIYLCSTFMGRANTEAFFGQGTRLTVV.

The chain recombines TRBV4-1 with TRBJ1-4, with a possible D match to TRBD1 (6 bases). Germline V lookup: CDR1 MGHRA, CDR2 YSYEKL. The CDR3 has 16 amino acids. Trimming removed 1 base at V and 4 bases at J, with 13 bases between. The CDR3 DNA follows: TGCGCCAGCAGCCAAGGTGTAGGAGGGGGTAATGAAAAACTGTTTTTT. This gives the protein CASSQGVGGGNEKLFF.

This sequence joins TRBV7-9 and TRBJ1-1, with a tentative D call TRBD1 (5 bases). V was shortened by 1 base and J by 11 bases, with 14 bases between the two germline ends. This CDR3 contains 13 residues. Per the germline V gene, CDR1 is SEHNR and CDR2 is FQNEAQ (reference sequence). The CDR3 here is CASSLVQGRAAFF. The CDR3 DNA is TGTGCCAGCAGCTTAGTGCAGGGCAGGGCGGCTTTCTTT. The whole variable domain, filled in from reference TRBV7-9 and TRBJ1-1, reads DTGVSQNPRHKITKRGQNVTFRCDPISEHNRLYWYRQTLGQGPEFLTYFQNEAQLEKSRLLSDRFSAERPKGSFSTLEIQRTEQGDSAMYLCASSLVQGRAAFFGQGTRLTVV.

The gene calls are TRBV5-1 and TRBJ2-5, with 12 positions matching TRBD2. Germline V gives CDR1 SGHRS, CDR2 YFSETQ. The J segment lost 3 bases and the V segment lost 3 bases, leaving 6 bases of the junction unmatched. The CDR3 runs to 16 residues. The CDR3 sequence: CASSSKLAGGEETQYF. The CDR3 DNA reads TGCGCCAGCAGCTCTAAACTAGCGGGGGGCGAAGAGACCCAGTACTTC.

This clone came up a few times. The sample has other DNA sequences that encode this CDR3 too. The V call is TRBV19, the J call TRBJ2-3; D is perhaps TRBD1 or TRBD2 (6 bases each). Deletions cut 1 base from V and 4 bases from J, with 12 bases between. Germline V lookup: CDR1 LNHDA, CDR2 SQIVND (reference sequence). The CDR3 is made up of 15 amino acids. This CDR3 reads CASSIAGAGADTQYF. CDR3 nucleotide sequence: TGTGCCAGTAGTATAGCGGGGGCCGGGGCAGATACGCAGTATTTT.

This clone was seen a few times. CDR3 in DNA: TGTGCCAGCAGTTTTCGGGGGAGCACAGATACGCAGTATTTT. Its translation is CASSFRGSTDTQYF. This chain links TRBV27 with TRBJ2-3, with D perhaps TRBD2 (6 bases). The CDR3 runs 14 residues. Germline lookup yields CDR1 MNHEY and CDR2 SMNVEV (reference sequence). V gave up 3 bases and J gave up 0 bases, with 7 bases separating them.

This clone was recorded only once. The V call is TRBV11-3, the J call TRBJ2-6; 7 bases line up with TRBD1. The CDR3 is made up of 16 amino acids. V was pared by 5 bases and J by 6 bases, with 10 bases of the junction left unmatched. Germline-derived CDR1 and CDR2 are SGHNT and YENEEA. The CDR3 bases are TGTGCCAGCAGCCGGCCGGGGCAGGGGGAGGCCAACGTCCTGACTTTC. As protein: CASSRPGQGEANVLTF.

The gene calls are TRBV29-1 and TRBJ1-3; no reliable D call. This CDR3 has 12 residues. Germline V gives CDR1 SQVTM, CDR2 ANQGSEA. V was cut by 0 bases and J by 4 bases, with 4 bases left in between. The CDR3 sequence is CSVEDAGNTIYF. The CDR3 DNA is TGCAGCGTTGAAGATGCGGGAAACACCATATATTTT.

This clone appeared a few times. The chain recombines TRBV10-3 with TRBJ2-3; D is undetermined. Deletions cut 0 bases from V and 1 base from J, with 8 bases between. The CDR3 contains 15 residues. From germline, CDR1 is ENHRY and CDR2 SYGVKD. CDR3 region: CAISESLAGTDTQYF. The CDR3, as DNA: TGTGCCATCAGTGAGTCGCTTGCAGGCACAGATACGCAGTATTTT.

This clone was counted between two and nine times. V gene TRBV5-1 combines with J gene TRBJ2-2; D perhaps matches TRBD2 (5 bases). The V end lost 4 bases, the J end lost 1 base, and 11 bases lay between the germline ends. The CDR3 totals 15 residues. In germline, CDR1 is SGHRS, CDR2 YFSETQ. CDR3 region: CASSEGPGNTGELFF. CDR3 bases: TGCGCCAGCAGCGAGGGCCCAGGGAACACCGGGGAGCTGTTTTTT.

V gene TRBV4-3 combines with J gene TRBJ2-3; 14 nucleotides agree with TRBD2. The V gene end was trimmed by 3 bases and the J gene end by 4 bases; junction bases not matched to a gene: 12. Germline lookup yields CDR1 LGHNA and CDR2 YSLEER. The CDR3 length is 19 residues. The CDR3 protein is CASSQGTSGGPGIADTQYF. CDR3 in DNA: TGCGCCAGCAGCCAGGGGACTAGCGGGGGCCCGGGGATAGCAGATACGCAGTATTTT.

The sample holds a few counts of this clone. The chain links TRBV6-1 to TRBJ2-7; TRBD2 matches at 11 bases. CDR3 size: 13 residues. The germline CDR1 and CDR2 sequences are MNHNS and SASEGT. The junction had 3 bases not matched to a gene; V was cut back by 6 bases and J by 5 bases. The CDR3 bases are TGTGCCAGCAGGACTAGCGGGGCTCACGAGCAGTACTTC. Its translation is CASRTSGAHEQYF.